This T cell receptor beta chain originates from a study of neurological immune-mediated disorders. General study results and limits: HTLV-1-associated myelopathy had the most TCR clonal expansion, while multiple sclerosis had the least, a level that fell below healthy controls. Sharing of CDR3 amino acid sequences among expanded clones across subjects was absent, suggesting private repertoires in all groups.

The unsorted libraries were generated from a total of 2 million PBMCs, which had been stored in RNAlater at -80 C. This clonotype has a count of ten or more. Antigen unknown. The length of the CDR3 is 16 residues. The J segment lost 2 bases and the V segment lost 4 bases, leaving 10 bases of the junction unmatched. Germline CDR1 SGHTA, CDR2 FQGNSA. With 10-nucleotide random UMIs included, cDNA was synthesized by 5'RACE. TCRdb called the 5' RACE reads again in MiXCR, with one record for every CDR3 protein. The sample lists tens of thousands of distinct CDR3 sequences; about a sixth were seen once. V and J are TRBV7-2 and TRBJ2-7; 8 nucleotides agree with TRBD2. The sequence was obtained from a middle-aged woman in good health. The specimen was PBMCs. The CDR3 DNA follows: TGTGCCAGCAGCTCAGGCGAGGCCGGGGGGGCCTACGAGCAGTACTTC. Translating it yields CASSSGEAGGAYEQYF.